This TCR beta chain emerged from a study of T cells in Graves' hyperthyroidism and ophthalmopathy. This clonotype was recorded at least ten times. RNA transcripts gave rise to amplified TCR beta CDR3 regions. Carried out on the TCR CDR3, a first-round RT-PCR used the HTBI primer set. TCRdb independently ran MiXCR on the multiplex PCR reads; one entry per CDR3 protein. The sample has approximately 620,000 distinct CDR3 sequences; approximately 15% are singletons. This CDR3 has 15 amino acids. Germline V gene lookup returns CDR1 SNHLY and CDR2 FYNNEI. The trim removed 8 bases at V and 2 bases at J, leaving 7 bases unmatched.

This chain links TRBV2 with TRBJ2-5, with 11 bases identical to TRBD1. Source material: blood. The TCR comes from a woman in her 40s with Graves' ophthalmopathy. CDR3 DNA sequence: TGTGCCAGCGGCTGGGACAGGGGGGGACAAGAGACCCAGTACTTC. It translates to CASGWDRGGQETQYF.